This TCR beta chain was retrieved from a study of CD8 T cells in Susac syndrome (dated 2019 in TCRdb). Context from the whole study: Of the Susac syndrome patients who were sequenced, more than 5 had clinically active disease and roughly eight were in clinical remission. At blood withdrawal, Susac syndrome patients were therapy-naive, treated with corticosteroids (with IVIg additionally given to some), or treated with IVIg alone. Whether CD8+ T cell activation and differentiation in Susac syndrome was antigen driven was tested using repertoire sequencing. CD8+ T cell repertoire clonality was compared between about 12 healthy donors, around 14 Susac syndrome patients and around 15 multiple sclerosis patients.

RNA was extracted using the RNeasy kit, and roughly 0.45 to 1 ug of the RNA was reverse transcribed with random hexamers. TCR beta CDR3 regions were amplified with the immunoSEQ multiplex PCR assay covering 54 Vbeta and 13 Jbeta segments. PCR amplification bias was corrected using a synthetic template baseline for primer optimization and computational correction. The authors' analysis ran thus. Reads were annotated to V, D and J genes per IMGT and analyzed with immunoSEQ Analyzer, keeping only productive sequences. To calculate clonality, Shannon entropy was normalized by log2 of the number of productive unique sequences and then subtracted from one. For each patient and control, public and private clones were evaluated within the 100 most prevalent clones. Susac-specific clones were defined as absent from healthy and MS cohorts, about 1,100 published viral clones and other ImmuneACCESS disease sequences. The raw public data were reprocessed by TCRdb itself: fastp quality trimming at Q25, MiXCR clonotype calling, in-frame beta chains only. Rows are combined by CDR3 protein, so each entry shows the most common genes and DNA. The V and J calls come from TCRdb's annotation, not from the publication. The sample table records some 96,000 distinct CDR3 sequences; approximately 95% of these occur just once. The top ten hold roughly 0.29% of the sample.

Here is what the overall study found, with its caveats: The TCR sequencing and HLA analysis was acknowledged to have included a relatively small number of individuals. In the total CD8+ and CD8+ TEMRA repertoires, sixteen and five Susac-specific public clones, respectively, were identified. CD8+ repertoires in Susac syndrome showed clonal expansion, which was highest in CD8+ TEMRA cells and was greater in clinically active patients than in remitting patients.

High-throughput TCR beta sequencing profiled peripheral blood CD8+ and CD4+ T cells from healthy donors, Susac syndrome patients and multiple sclerosis patients. Susac syndrome patients met recently defined diagnostic criteria for definite or probable disease. Bulk CD8+ and CD4+ T cells were purified by magnetic negative isolation, whereas CD8+ TEMRA cells were enriched by FACS. Blood was collected in EDTA tubes and processed within 24 hours, with PBMCs isolated through density gradient centrifugation. PBMCs intended for TCR sequencing were cryopreserved in liquid nitrogen and thawed later in a water bath at 37 degrees C. The sorted or isolated CD4+, CD8+ and CD8+ TEMRA cells had a purity of 90% or higher. In regard to this clonotype: There is no known antigen for this receptor. No base quality information exists; no much larger clone differs at one position.

The receptor comes from a human donor with Susac syndrome. Sequencing was done on a sample of CD8+ T cells from PBMCs.

The CDR3 reads as follows: CASTRSGTSGSSGEQYF. The nucleotide sequence is given as TGCGCCAGCACCCGCTCGGGGACTAGCGGGAGTTCTGGCGAGCAGTACTTC. This receptor chain uses TRBV5-1 and TRBJ2-7; 14 bases in the middle match TRBD2. Here V drops 6 bases and J drops 6 bases, and the junction holds 14 bases not matched to any gene. According to the germline V gene, CDR1 reads SGHRS and CDR2 reads YFSETQ. Taken from cysteine to phenylalanine, the CDR3 has 17 residues. The sequence is cut down to CDR3 DNA, 51 bases in frame from base 1.